The 19 T cell receptor beta chains reported below all come from one sample, sequenced in a study of cytomegalovirus exposure and HLA in healthy donors. Researchers ran the PCR with 60 Vbeta and 13 Jbeta primers. TCRdb's copy holds only in-frame clones and misses some; the assay was immunoSEQ multiplex PCR. Its listing shows roughly 62,000 clones. Material for sequencing was PBMCs. The origin of the receptors is a male donor in good health and CMV-seronegative.

The rearrangement joins TRBV30 to TRBJ1-2; TRBD1 matches at 8 bases. With 6 bases clipped from V and 4 bases from J, the junction kept 4 bases outside the gene matches. The CDR3 runs to 12 residues. Germline V CDR1 and CDR2: GTSNPN, SVGIG (reference sequence). The CDR3 is CACDRGIYGYTF. The CDR3 DNA is TGTGCCTGCGACAGGGGAATCTATGGCTACACCTTC.

The V call is TRBV7-9, the J call TRBJ2-5; 9 bases are a match to TRBD1. J gave up 3 bases and V 5 bases, and 10 bases lay outside the gene matches. The CDR3 length is 16 residues. Germline CDR1 reads SEHNR; CDR2 reads FQNEAQ (reference sequence). This chain's CDR3 is CASSHPGQGKKETQYF. For the CDR3, the DNA is TGTGCCAGCAGCCATCCCGGACAGGGGAAAAAAGAGACCCAGTACTTC.

Regarding this clone: The same CDR3 can be traced to other DNA sequences in this sample. The rearrangement links TRBV29-1 to TRBJ1-1, with D possibly matching TRBD1 (5 bases). The CDR3 runs 12 residues. V was trimmed by 6 bases and J by 0 bases, leaving 8 bases between them. Germline CDR1 reads SQVTM; CDR2 reads ANQGSEA. The CDR3: CSVGGLNTEAFF. In nucleotides, the CDR3 is TGCAGCGTGGGGGGTCTGAACACTGAAGCTTTCTTT.

The CDR3 loop is CASSGYGADTEAFF. For the CDR3, the DNA is TGTGCCAGCAGCGGTTATGGGGCGGACACTGAAGCTTTCTTT. The chain recombines TRBV9 with TRBJ1-1; TRBD1 might be the D (5 bases). This CDR3 has 14 residues. V lost 3 bases to trimming and J lost 3 bases, with 12 bases between them. In germline, CDR1 is SGDLS, CDR2 YYNGEE.

This chain connects TRBV7-8 to TRBJ2-2, with D possibly being TRBD2 (5 bases). The V gene's germline CDR1 is SGHVS and CDR2 FQNEAQ. The V end lost 10 bases, the J end lost 0 bases, and 9 bases lay between the germline ends. The CDR3 runs to 13 residues. The CDR3 nucleotides read TGTGCCACCGGACTGCCGAACACCGGGGAGCTGTTTTTT. Protein: CATGLPNTGELFF.

V and J are TRBV5-6 and TRBJ1-2; 9 bases match TRBD1. J lost 7 bases, V lost 0 bases, and 4 bases had no gene match. CDR1 is SGHDT and CDR2 is YYEEEE in the germline V gene. This CDR3 is built from 14 residues. The CDR3 is CASSLARTGVGYTF. Here the CDR3 DNA reads TGTGCCAGCAGCTTGGCCCGGACAGGGGTTGGCTACACCTTC.

CDR3 in DNA: TGTGCCAGCAGTGAAGTACGGGTGACGGGCTACACCTTC. Amino acids: CASSEVRVTGYTF. This sequence joins TRBV6-1 and TRBJ1-2; no firm D call. This CDR3 comprises 13 residues. The germline gives CDR1 MNHNS, CDR2 SASEGT. The germline V and J ends were trimmed by 1 base and 8 bases, with 11 bases remaining between them.

The chain combines TRBV5-5 with TRBJ2-7; a possible D gene is TRBD2 (6 bases). Trimming left V 3 bases short and J 3 bases short, with 10 bases between. Germline CDR1 SGHKS, CDR2 YYEKEE (reference sequence). The CDR3 is made up of 13 amino acids. CDR3 sequence: CASSSAGGYEQYF. CDR3 nucleotide sequence: TGTGCCAGCAGCTCGGCCGGGGGCTACGAGCAGTACTTC.

The chain carries TRBV19 and TRBJ2-1, with a weak D call TRBD2 (6 bases). The length of the CDR3 is 14 residues. Germline V gene data show CDR1 as LNHDA and CDR2 as SQIVND (reference sequence). V lost 8 bases and J 1 base, leaving 12 bases between the germline ends. The CDR3 bases are TGTGCCAGTGGCCGGGAGCCTTCCTACAATGAGCAGTTCTTC. Its protein product is CASGREPSYNEQFF. Variable domain in full (rest from reference TRBV19 and TRBJ2-1): DGGITQSPKYLFRKEGQNVTLSCEQNLNHDAMYWYRQDPGQGLRLIYYSQIVNDFQKGDIAEGYSVSREKKESFPLTVTSAQKNPTAFYLCASGREPSYNEQFFGPGTRLTVL.

The chain has TRBV28 and TRBJ2-7, with 13 bases identical to TRBD2. V lost 6 bases, J lost 2 bases, and 4 bases stayed unmatched. Germline loops: CDR1 MDHEN, CDR2 SYDVKM. This CDR3 contains 15 residues. The CDR3 is CASSLGTSGTYEQYF. The CDR3 region has the DNA TGTGCCAGCAGCCTGGGGACTAGCGGGACCTACGAGCAGTACTTC.

The genes are TRBV10-3 and TRBJ2-3, with 11 bases aligning to TRBD2. The CDR3 runs 15 residues. V dropped 6 bases and J dropped 5; count of bases not matched to a gene: 7. Per germline, CDR1 ENHRY and CDR2 SYGVKD. DNA for the CDR3: TGTGCCATCAGGGCACTAGCGGGGGAAGAAGATACGCAGTATTTT. Residues: CAIRALAGEEDTQYF.

Written as DNA, the CDR3 is TGTGCCAGCAGTGAAGAGTTGCCGGGACAGGGGGCCAATGAGCAGTTCTTC. This sequence encodes CASSEELPGQGANEQFF. V usage is TRBV6-1 and J usage is TRBJ2-1; the match to TRBD1 covers 12 bases. The CDR3 sequence is 17 residues long. V lost 1 base, J lost 6 bases, and 7 bases stayed unmatched. Germline V CDR1 and CDR2: MNHNS, SASEGT.

This chain uses TRBV6-4 with TRBJ2-2; a possible D gene is TRBD2 (5 bases). Trimming took 2 bases from V and 4 from J, leaving 8 bases between them. The V gene's germline CDR1 is MRHNA and CDR2 SNTAGT. The CDR3 spans 14 residues. The chain's CDR3 is CASSDGGFTGELFF. The DNA of the CDR3 is TGTGCCAGCAGTGACGGAGGATTCACCGGGGAGCTGTTTTTT.

The rearrangement uses TRBV20-1 and TRBJ1-2; D unresolved. Trimming shortened V by 2 bases and J by 3 bases, and 4 bases separated the two germline ends. Germline V CDR1 and CDR2: DFQATT, SNEGSKA (reference sequence). The CDR3 totals 11 residues. CDR3 region: CSARIYYGYTF. CDR3 sequence (DNA): TGCAGTGCTAGAATCTACTATGGCTACACCTTC.

The chain combines TRBV30 with TRBJ2-7; possible D gene TRBD2, 5 bases. The V and J ends lost 1 base and 4 bases respectively, with 8 bases between them. The CDR3 length is 12 residues. CDR1 and CDR2 (germline): GTSNPN, SVGIG (reference sequence). CDR3 sequence reads: CAWSEDFYEQYF. CDR3 DNA: TGTGCCTGGAGTGAGGACTTTTACGAGCAGTACTTC.

CDR3 nucleotide sequence: TGTGCCAGCAGCTCTCGGACTAGACCCGGGGAGCTGTTTTTT. Encoded protein: CASSSRTRPGELFF. The V and J genes are TRBV13 and TRBJ2-2; the match to TRBD2 covers 7 bases. CDR3 length: 14 residues. The trim removed 4 bases at V and 6 bases at J, leaving 5 bases unmatched. Germline assignment: CDR1 PRHDT and CDR2 FYEKMQ (reference sequence).

The V and J genes are TRBV4-1 and TRBJ2-2; D gene unclear. The germline gives CDR1 MGHRA, CDR2 YSYEKL. CDR3 length: 14 residues. The V end was cut by 1 base, the J end by 5 bases, with 8 bases between. CDR3 amino acids: CASSQGALTGELFF. CDR3 sequence (DNA): TGCGCCAGCAGCCAAGGGGCCCTTACCGGGGAGCTGTTTTTT.

The chain joins TRBV12-2 to TRBJ2-1; the DNA was not compared with TRBD1, the D call given in the table. TRBV12-2 is given as a pseudogene. The CDR3 is 15 residues long. The chain's CDR3 is CASRFGQGPANEQFF. The CDR3, as DNA: TGTGCAAGTCGTTTTGGACAGGGGCCAGCCAATGAGCAGTTCTTC.

The J gene is TRBJ1-2, the V gene TRBV10-3; a possible D gene is TRBD1 (5 bases). The V end was cut by 0 bases, the J end by 7 bases, with 18 bases between. The CDR3 has 16 amino acids. The germline V gene has CDR1 ENHRY and CDR2 SYGVKD. Here the CDR3 reads CAISESLRQPQGGYTF. CDR3 coding DNA: TGTGCCATCAGTGAGTCATTGAGGCAGCCCCAGGGTGGCTACACCTTC.